This TCR beta chain is from a study of blood T cells in healthy people across ages. This clonotype was detected only a few times. The CDR3 covers 20 residues. V gave up 1 base and J gave up 5 bases, with 31 bases separating them. Germline assignment: CDR1 SGHDT and CDR2 YYEEEE. Alongside a J-beta primer mix, a sample-barcoded 5' primer served in a second PCR lasting about 7 to 11 cycles. TCRdb recomputed calls from the 5' RACE reads with MiXCR, one row per CDR3 protein. In the table there are roughly 500,000 distinct CDR3 sequences, approximately 25% of which are singletons. Total RNA was extracted at no less than 5.5 micrograms per sample. These data also featured in a second study, about T cells of mothers and their children.

This chain uses TRBV5-6 with TRBJ2-7; D perhaps matches TRBD1 (6 bases). The receptor was isolated from a boy under 18 in good health. Sequencing input: blood. As DNA, the CDR3 is TGTGCCAGCAGCTTGCCTTACGGGACAACAGGGAAAGACGTCTGGAACGAGCAGTACTTC. This translates into CASSLPYGTTGKDVWNEQYF.